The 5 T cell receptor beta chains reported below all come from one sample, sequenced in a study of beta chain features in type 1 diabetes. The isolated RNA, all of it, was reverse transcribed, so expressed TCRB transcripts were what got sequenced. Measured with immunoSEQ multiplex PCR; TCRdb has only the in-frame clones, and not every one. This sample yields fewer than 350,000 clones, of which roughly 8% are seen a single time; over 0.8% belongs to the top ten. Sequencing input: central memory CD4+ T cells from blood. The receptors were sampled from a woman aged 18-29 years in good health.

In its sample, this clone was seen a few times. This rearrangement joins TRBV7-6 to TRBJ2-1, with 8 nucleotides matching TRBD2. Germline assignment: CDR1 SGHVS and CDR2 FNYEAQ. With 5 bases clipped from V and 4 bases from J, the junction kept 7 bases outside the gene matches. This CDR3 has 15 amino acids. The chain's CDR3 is CASSPRAGAYNEQFF. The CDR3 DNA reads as TGTGCCAGCAGCCCTAGAGCGGGGGCGTACAATGAGCAGTTCTTC.

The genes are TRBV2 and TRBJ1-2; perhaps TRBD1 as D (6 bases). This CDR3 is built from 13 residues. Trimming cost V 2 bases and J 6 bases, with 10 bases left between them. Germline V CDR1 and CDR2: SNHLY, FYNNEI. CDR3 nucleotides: TGTGCCAGCAGTGAAAGGACAGCCCATGGCTACACCTTC. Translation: CASSERTAHGYTF.

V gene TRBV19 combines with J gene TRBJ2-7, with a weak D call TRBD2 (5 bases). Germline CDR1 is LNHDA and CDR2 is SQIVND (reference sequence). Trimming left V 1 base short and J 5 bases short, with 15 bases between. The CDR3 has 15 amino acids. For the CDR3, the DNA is TGTGCCAGTAGTATAGTCGGGGAAAATAGGAACGAGCAGTACTTC. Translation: CASSIVGENRNEQYF.

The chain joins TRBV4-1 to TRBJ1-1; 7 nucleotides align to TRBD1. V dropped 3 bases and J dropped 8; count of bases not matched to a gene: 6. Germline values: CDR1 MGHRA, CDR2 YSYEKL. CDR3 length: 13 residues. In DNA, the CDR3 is TGCGCCAGCAGCCACCAAAGGGACAGAGAAGCTTTCTTT. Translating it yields CASSHQRDREAFF.

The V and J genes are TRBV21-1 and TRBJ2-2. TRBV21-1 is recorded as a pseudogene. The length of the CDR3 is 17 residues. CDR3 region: CASSKDRARGNTGELFF. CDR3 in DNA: TGTGCCAGCAGCAAAGATAGGGCACGGGGCAACACCGGGGAGCTGTTTTTT.